This T cell receptor (beta chain) appears in the sequencing data of a study of radiotherapy plus CTLA-4 blockade in lung cancer. The protocol was immunoSEQ multiplex PCR, while the TCRdb copy is restricted to in-frame clones and leaves out a portion. Of about 120,000 clones listed, approximately 90% are singletons. Alongside CTLA-4 blockade with ipilimumab, patients with chemo-refractory metastatic non-small-cell lung cancer received focal radiation. This clone came up once. The TCR originated in a human donor with non-small cell lung cancer that progressed on radiotherapy plus ipilimumab. The sequencing used peripheral blood, collected from a patient treated with radiotherapy plus ipilimumab.

The CDR3 here is CATTGSPTGVGGYTF. Here the CDR3 DNA reads TGTGCCACCACAGGATCCCCGACAGGAGTTGGCGGCTACACCTTC. The chain couples TRBV11-3 to TRBJ1-2; tentatively, D is TRBD1 (6 bases). CDR3 length: 15 amino acids. CDR1 SGHNT and CDR2 YENEEA come from the germline V gene. V was clipped by 10 bases and J by 8 bases, with 26 bases between them.